These T cell receptor beta chains were read from a single sample in a study of T cell repertoires in ileal Crohn's disease. TCRdb's copy holds only in-frame clones and misses some; the assay was immunoSEQ multiplex PCR. The sample has 15,000 or so clones; 70% to 90% are singletons. Material for sequencing was ileal tissue. The receptor source for this set is an adult with Crohn's disease. The conserved cysteine and the conserved F or W are not part of the CDR3 here.

>TRBJ1-2|TRBV30
AWSIRRGIHYGYT
>TRBJ2-3|TRBV11-2
ASSYLLAGGSNTQY
>NA|TRBV30
AWIQGYEQY
>TRBJ2-3|TRBV19
ASSRKHYGQAELDADTQY
>TRBJ2-5|TRBV5-4
ASSSRLAGAQETQY
>TRBJ2-7|TRBV6-6
ASSSRPEQY
>TRBJ2-2|TRBV7-3
ASRPREGITGELF
>TRBJ2-1|TRBV7-8
ASSDRTSGGRGEQF
>TRBJ2-1|TRBV13
ASSHGTSGSVEQF
>TRBJ2-7|TRBV10-3
AISELHSGTGVGEQY
>TRBJ2-7|TRBV19
ASSLRGGPNYEQY
>TRBJ1-1|TRBV4-3
ASSLVLTGADTEAF
>TRBJ1-2|TRBV18
ASSPRPQGRMYGYT
>TRBJ2-5|TRBV7-2
ASSPRGSAKETQY
>TRBJ1-5|TRBV5-6
ASSRGTGGVNQPQH
>TRBJ1-4|TRBV7-9
ASNTGENEKLF
>TRBJ1-2|TRBV14
ASSSLGRRAAYGYT
>TRBJ1-6|TRBV7-3
ASSLNGGQYNSPLH
>TRBJ1-2|TRBV6-5
ASSERGGGYGYT
>TRBJ1-5|TRBV2
ASKDGGSQPQH
>TRBJ1-2|TRBV14
ASSGSRASGGSGYT
>TRBJ2-7|TRBV18
ASSPSPGYEQY
>TRBJ2-7|TRBV4-3
ASSQDHGGDPKKQY
>TRBJ2-4|TRBV15
ATSRPQPGAASSTNIQY
>TRBJ1-1|TRBV18
ASSHTDRPEAF
>TRBJ2-3|TRBV5-4
ASSLGRASGGPLSRDTQY
>TRBJ2-7|TRBV7-6
ASSLGTPYEQY
>TRBJ2-2|TRBV21-1
ASSKGGVTGELF
>TRBJ1-4|TRBV7-9
ATEGQKIATNEKLF
>TRBJ1-2|TRBV10-3
ATQGQDYGYT
>TRBJ2-1|TRBV6-5
ASSPGRGNEQF
>TRBJ2-3|TRBV19
ASSITPGTGNTDTQY
>TRBJ1-2|TRBV2
ASRNLDRGLVGYT
>TRBJ1-2|TRBV28
ASSLSFYGYT
>TRBJ2-3|TRBV19
VRLLDTQY
>TRBJ1-1|TRBV19
ASSTLGGMNTEAF
>TRBJ1-1|TRBV6-6
ASSSRAGGTEAF
>TRBJ1-5|TRBV7-8
ASRAGGGNQPQH
>TRBJ2-1|TRBV15
ATSRDQGLADEQF
>TRBJ2-1|TRBV15
ATSSRGLAGNEQF
>TRBJ1-4|TRBV19
ASSIPGVKLF
>TRBJ1-5|TRBV29-1
SVEQGMNQPQH
>TRBJ1-5|TRBV27
ASSPDRNQPQH
>TRBJ2-1|TRBV27
ASSSGTSGKNEQF
>TRBJ2-7|TRBV19
ASSMTGATYEQY